The rows below give T cell receptor beta chains drawn from one sample of a study of blood T cell repertoires in COVID-19. Measured with immunoSEQ multiplex PCR; TCRdb has only the in-frame clones, and not every one. Found here are 200,000 to 300,000 clones, 87% of them singletons; the top ten hold about 1.6%. Sequencing was done on a sample of peripheral blood. Receptors originate from a woman aged 40 to 49 who had recovered from COVID-19. The CDR3 runs from the conserved cysteine through the conserved F or W. Fields, in order: J gene, V gene, CDR3 length, CDR3 protein.

TRBJ2-7,TRBV30,14,CACHFGDRSYEQYF
TRBJ2-7,TRBV5-1,15,CASSLSLTGGYEQYF
TRBJ1-1,TRBV13,13,CASSRGLGTEAFF
TRBJ2-3,TRBV24-1,17,CATSDWGSGGGADTQYF
TRBJ1-2,TRBV27,23,CASSLSRIRQGAGNWRIYYGYTF
TRBJ1-6,TRBV9,17,CASSVIERDRGNSPLHF
TRBJ1-2,TRBV13,19,CASSQRDRDRIPFNYGYTF
TRBJ2-1,TRBV7-8,14,CASSFDRVYNEQFF
TRBJ2-3,TRBV7-2,14,CASSSSGSTDTQYF
TRBJ2-2,TRBV7-2,14,CASSLVQNTGELFF
TRBJ1-2,TRBV27,15,CASSLSRVPNYGYTF
TRBJ1-2,TRBV2,12,CASSGINYGYTF
TRBJ1-5,TRBV18,14,CASSPGHGGGPQHF
TRBJ2-7,TRBV5-4,14,CASGMTGRAYEQYF
TRBJ1-3,TRBV7-6,15,CASIRDSDSGNTIYF
TRBJ1-1,TRBV7-9,16,CASSLPWAGLDTEAFF
TRBJ2-2,TRBV5-6,15,CASSLLGQSTGELFF
TRBJ2-1,TRBV21-1,14,CASSRSLRMHEQFF
TRBJ1-3,TRBV19,16,CASSISRAGIGNTIYF
TRBJ1-2,TRBV7-2,13,CASSLGGEFRYTF
TRBJ1-1,TRBV6-1,11,CASSDTRGLIF
TRBJ1-2,TRBV2,17,CASSAGGTGTHSEGYTF
TRBJ1-2,TRBV10-3,11,CAIQENYGYTF
TRBJ1-1,TRBV6-6,16,CASTLPRGPGGTEAFF
TRBJ1-1,TRBV3-1/TRBV3-2,13,CASSQRRSTEAFF
TRBJ1-6,TRBV30,13,CAWVTGGNSPLHF
TRBJ2-7,TRBV7-2,13,CASSLSGIYEQYF
TRBJ2-3,TRBV9,16,CASSVGPGPSTDTQYF
TRBJ2-1,TRBV27,16,CASNRGASPLYNEQFF
TRBJ2-7,TRBV7-9,14,CASSLAGLTYEQYF
TRBJ1-2,TRBV18,13,CASSPVERYGYTF
TRBJ1-2,TRBV10-3,12,CAITGGAYGYTF
TRBJ1-2,TRBV9,14,CASSRAGFYYGYTF
TRBJ2-3,TRBV29-1,16,CSVDQVAGGSTDTQYF
TRBJ1-6,TRBV7-3,14,CASSLLGLNSPLHF
TRBJ2-3,TRBV2,14,CASRDREITDTQYF
TRBJ2-5,TRBV6-5,16,CASSYSLPSRGETQYF
TRBJ2-3,TRBV11-3,15,CASSLGGESTDTQYF
TRBJ1-2,TRBV4-2,15,CASSQGGGAGRGYTF
TRBJ2-5,TRBV4-3,20,CASSQDTSFRSGGAVETQYF
TRBJ1-1,TRBV19,13,CASSRGGNTEAFF
TRBJ1-2,TRBV3-1/TRBV3-2,16,CASSQDLQGVRYGYTF
TRBJ1-5,TRBV30,14,CAWNRGGPDQPQHF
TRBJ1-1,TRBV6-5,14,CASRLLSQNTEAFF
TRBJ1-4,TRBV6-1,14,CASSERGGGEKLFF
TRBJ2-3,TRBV5-1,15,CASSSPGTSTDTQYF
TRBJ2-5,TRBV3-1/TRBV3-2,13,CASSQHGTAGGHF
TRBJ1-1,TRBV30,13,CAWSVGGDTEAFF
TRBJ1-1,TRBV4-1,15,CASSHPGQGHTEAFF
TRBJ2-7,TRBV19,13,CASSIGRGNEQYF
TRBJ1-1,TRBV5-1,16,CASSLGPGTDNTEAFF
TRBJ1-6,TRBV25-1,14,CASSGAVWYSPLHF
TRBJ1-2,TRBV9,15,CASSLGQFGDMGYTF